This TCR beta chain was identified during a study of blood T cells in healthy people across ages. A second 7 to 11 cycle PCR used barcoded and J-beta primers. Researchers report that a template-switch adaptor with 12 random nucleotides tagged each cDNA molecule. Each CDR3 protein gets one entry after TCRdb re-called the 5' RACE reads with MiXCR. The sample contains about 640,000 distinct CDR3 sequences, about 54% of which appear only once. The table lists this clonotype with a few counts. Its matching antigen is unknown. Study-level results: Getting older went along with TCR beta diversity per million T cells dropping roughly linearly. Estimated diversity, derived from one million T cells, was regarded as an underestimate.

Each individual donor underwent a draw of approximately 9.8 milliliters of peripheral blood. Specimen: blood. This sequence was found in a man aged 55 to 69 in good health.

CDR3 protein: CASSLTGDQETQYF. In DNA form, the CDR3 reads TGCGCCAGCAGCCTAACAGGGGACCAAGAGACCCAGTACTTC. J is TRBJ2-5 and V is TRBV5-1; 7 bases match TRBD1. The germline V gene has CDR1 SGHRS and CDR2 YFSETQ. This CDR3 is built from 14 residues. V lost 4 bases to trimming and J lost 0 bases; unmatched junction nucleotides: 3.